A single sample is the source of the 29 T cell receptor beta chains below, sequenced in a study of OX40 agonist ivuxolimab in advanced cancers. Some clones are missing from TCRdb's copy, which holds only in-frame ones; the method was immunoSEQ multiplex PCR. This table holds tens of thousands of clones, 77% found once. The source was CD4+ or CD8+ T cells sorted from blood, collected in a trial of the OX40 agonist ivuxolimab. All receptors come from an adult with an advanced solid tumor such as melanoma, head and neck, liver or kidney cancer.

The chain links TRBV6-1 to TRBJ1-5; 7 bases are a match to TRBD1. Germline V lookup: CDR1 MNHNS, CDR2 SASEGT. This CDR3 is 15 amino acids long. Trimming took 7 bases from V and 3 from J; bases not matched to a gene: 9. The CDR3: CASTKTGWDNQPQHF. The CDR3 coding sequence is TGTGCCAGCACCAAGACAGGGTGGGACAATCAGCCCCAGCATTTT.

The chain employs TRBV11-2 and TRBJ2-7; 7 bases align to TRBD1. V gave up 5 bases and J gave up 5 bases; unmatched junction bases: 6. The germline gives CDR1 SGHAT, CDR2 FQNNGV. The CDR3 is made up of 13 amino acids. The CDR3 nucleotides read TGTGCCAGCAGCCATACAGGGGCCCACGAGCAGTACTTC. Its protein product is CASSHTGAHEQYF. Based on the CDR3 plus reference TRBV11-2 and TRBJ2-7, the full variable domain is EAGVAQSPRYKIIEKRQSVAFWCNPISGHATLYWYQQILGQGPKLLIQFQNNGVVDDSQLPKDRFSAERLKGVDSTLKIQPAKLEDSAVYLCASSHTGAHEQYFGPGTRLTVT.

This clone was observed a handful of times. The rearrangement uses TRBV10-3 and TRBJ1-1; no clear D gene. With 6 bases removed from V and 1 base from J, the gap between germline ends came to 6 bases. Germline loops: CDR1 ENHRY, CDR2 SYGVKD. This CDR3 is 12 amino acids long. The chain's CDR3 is CAIRGRNTEAFF. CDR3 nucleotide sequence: TGTGCCATCAGGGGCAGGAACACTGAAGCTTTCTTT.

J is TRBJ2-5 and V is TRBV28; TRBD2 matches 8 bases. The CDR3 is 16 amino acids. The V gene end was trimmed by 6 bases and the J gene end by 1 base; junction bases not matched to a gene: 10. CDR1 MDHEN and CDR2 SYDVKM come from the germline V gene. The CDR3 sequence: CASRPGTSHPQETQYF. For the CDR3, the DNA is TGTGCCAGCAGACCTGGGACTAGTCATCCCCAAGAGACCCAGTACTTC.

As DNA, the CDR3 is TGTGCCAGCAGGGTGATGAACACTGAAGCTTTCTTT. It codes for CASRVMNTEAFF. J is TRBJ1-1 and V is TRBV7-9; D unclear. V shed 6 bases and J shed 0 bases, with 5 bases lying between them. The CDR3 loop spans 12 amino acids. Germline-derived CDR1 and CDR2 are SEHNR and FQNEAQ (reference sequence).

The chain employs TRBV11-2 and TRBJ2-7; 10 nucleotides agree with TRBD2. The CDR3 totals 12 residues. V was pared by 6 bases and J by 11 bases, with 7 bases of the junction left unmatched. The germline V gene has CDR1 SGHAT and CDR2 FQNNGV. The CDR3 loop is CASSPTSGVKYF. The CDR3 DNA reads TGTGCCAGCAGTCCCACTAGCGGGGTGAAGTACTTC.

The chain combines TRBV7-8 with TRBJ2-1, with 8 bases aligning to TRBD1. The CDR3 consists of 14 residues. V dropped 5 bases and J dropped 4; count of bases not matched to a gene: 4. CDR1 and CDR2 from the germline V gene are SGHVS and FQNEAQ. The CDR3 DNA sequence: TGTGCCAGCAGCCGGACAGGGTTTTACAATGAGCAGTTCTTC. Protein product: CASSRTGFYNEQFF.

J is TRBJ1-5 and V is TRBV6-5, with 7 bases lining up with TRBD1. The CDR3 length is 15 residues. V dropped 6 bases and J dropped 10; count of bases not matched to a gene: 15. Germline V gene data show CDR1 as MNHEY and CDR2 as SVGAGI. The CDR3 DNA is TGTGCCAGCAGGAGGACAGGAGGGGATCATCTACCCCAGCATTTT. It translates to CASRRTGGDHLPQHF.

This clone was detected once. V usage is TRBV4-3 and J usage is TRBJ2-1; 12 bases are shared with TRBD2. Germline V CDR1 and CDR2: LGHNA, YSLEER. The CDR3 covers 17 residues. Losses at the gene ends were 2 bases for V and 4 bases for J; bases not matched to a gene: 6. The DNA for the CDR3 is TGCGCCAGCAGCCAACGGGAAACTAGCGGGGGGTACAATGAGCAGTTCTTC. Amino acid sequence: CASSQRETSGGYNEQFF.

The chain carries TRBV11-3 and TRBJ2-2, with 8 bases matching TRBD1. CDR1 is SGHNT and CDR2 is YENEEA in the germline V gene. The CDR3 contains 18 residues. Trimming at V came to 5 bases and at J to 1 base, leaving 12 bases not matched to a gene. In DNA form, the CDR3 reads TGTGCCAGCAGCCGCAGGGTACGAGGGACAGGGAACACCGGGGAGCTGTTTTTT. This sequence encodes CASSRRVRGTGNTGELFF.

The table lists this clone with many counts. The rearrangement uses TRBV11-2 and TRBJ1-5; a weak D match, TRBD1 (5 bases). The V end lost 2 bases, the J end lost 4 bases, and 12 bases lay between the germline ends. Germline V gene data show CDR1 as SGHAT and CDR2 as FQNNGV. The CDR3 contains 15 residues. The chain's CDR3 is CASSLNGQGNQPQHF. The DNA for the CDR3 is TGTGCCAGCAGCTTAAACGGTCAGGGAAATCAGCCCCAGCATTTT.

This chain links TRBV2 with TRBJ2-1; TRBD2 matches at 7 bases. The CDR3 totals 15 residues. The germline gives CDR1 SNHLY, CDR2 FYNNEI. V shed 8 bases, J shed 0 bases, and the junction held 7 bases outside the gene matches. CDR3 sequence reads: CASGRRTSSYNEQFF. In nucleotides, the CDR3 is TGTGCCAGCGGTCGTAGGACTAGCTCCTACAATGAGCAGTTCTTC.

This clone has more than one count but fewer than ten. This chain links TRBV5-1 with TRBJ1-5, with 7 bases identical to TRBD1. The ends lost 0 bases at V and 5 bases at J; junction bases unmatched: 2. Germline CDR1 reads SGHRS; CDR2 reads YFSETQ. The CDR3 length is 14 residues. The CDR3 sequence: CASSLGQGDQPQHF. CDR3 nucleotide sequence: TGCGCCAGCAGCTTGGGGCAGGGGGATCAGCCCCAGCATTTT.

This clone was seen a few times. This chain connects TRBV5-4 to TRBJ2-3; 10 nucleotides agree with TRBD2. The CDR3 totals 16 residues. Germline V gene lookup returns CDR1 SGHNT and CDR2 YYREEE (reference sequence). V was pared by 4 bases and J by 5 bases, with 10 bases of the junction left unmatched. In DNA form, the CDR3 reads TGTGCCAGCAGCGCCGGGACTAGCGACAAGGGAGATACGCAGTATTTT. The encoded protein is CASSAGTSDKGDTQYF.

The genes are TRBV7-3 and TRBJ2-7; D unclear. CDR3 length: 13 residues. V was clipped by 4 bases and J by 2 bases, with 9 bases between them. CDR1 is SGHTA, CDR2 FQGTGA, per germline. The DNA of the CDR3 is TGTGCCAGCAGCTACGGACCAGCCTACGAGCAGTACTTC. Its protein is CASSYGPAYEQYF.

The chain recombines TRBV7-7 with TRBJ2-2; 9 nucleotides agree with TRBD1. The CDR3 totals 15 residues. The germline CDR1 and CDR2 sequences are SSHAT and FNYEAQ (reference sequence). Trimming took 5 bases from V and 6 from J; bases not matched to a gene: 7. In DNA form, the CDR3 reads TGTGCCAGCAGCCAGGGACAGGGAGGCTCCGGGGAGCTGTTTTTT. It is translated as CASSQGQGGSGELFF.

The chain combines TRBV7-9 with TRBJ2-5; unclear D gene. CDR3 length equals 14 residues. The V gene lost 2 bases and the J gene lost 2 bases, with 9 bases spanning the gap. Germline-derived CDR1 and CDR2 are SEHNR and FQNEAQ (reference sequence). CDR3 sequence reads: CASSLNGGQETQYF. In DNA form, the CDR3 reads TGTGCCAGCAGCTTAAATGGCGGACAAGAGACCCAGTACTTC.

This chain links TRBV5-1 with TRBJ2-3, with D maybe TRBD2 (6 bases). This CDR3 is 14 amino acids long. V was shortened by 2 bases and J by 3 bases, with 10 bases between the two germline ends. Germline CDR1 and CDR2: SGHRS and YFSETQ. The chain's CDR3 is CASSLLAGTDTQYF. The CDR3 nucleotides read TGCGCCAGCAGCTTACTAGCTGGTACAGATACGCAGTATTTT.

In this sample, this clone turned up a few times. The CDR3 nucleotides are TGCAGCGTTCGTCGGGGGTCCTACGAGCAGTACTTC. Its protein is CSVRRGSYEQYF. The chain uses TRBV29-1 and TRBJ2-7, with D possibly TRBD2 on 6 matching bases. Deletions cut 5 bases from V and 1 base from J, with 9 bases between. From germline, CDR1 is SQVTM and CDR2 ANQGSEA. The CDR3 loop spans 12 amino acids.

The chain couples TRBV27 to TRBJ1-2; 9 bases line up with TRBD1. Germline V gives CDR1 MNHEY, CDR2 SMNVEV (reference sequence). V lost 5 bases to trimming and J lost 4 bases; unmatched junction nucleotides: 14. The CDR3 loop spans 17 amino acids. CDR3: CASSTGTGTYPLYGYTF. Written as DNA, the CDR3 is TGTGCCAGCAGTACAGGGACAGGGACTTATCCACTCTATGGCTACACCTTC.

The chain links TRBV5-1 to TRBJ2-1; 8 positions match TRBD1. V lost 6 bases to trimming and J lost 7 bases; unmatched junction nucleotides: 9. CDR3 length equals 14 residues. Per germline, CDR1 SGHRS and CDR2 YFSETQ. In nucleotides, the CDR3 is TGCGCCAGCACCCCGGACAGGGAAGGGAATGAGCAGTTCTTC. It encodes CASTPDREGNEQFF.

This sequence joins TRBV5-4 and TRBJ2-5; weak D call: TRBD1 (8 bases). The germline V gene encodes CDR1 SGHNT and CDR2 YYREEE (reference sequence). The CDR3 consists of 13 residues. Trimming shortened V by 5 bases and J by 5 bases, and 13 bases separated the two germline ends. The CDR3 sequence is CASSYRGGETQYF. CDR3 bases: TGTGCCAGCAGTTACAGGGGGGGGGAGACCCAGTACTTC.

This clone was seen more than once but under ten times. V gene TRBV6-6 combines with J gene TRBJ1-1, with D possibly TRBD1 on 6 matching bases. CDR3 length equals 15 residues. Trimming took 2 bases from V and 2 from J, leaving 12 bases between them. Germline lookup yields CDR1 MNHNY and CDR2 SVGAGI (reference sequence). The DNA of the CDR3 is TGTGCCAGCAGTTACGGACAGCTTTTTAACACTGAAGCTTTCTTT. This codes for CASSYGQLFNTEAFF.

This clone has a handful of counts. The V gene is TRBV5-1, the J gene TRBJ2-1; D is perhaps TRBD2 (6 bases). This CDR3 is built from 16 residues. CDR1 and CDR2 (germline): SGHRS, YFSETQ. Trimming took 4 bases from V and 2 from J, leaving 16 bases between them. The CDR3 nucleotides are TGCGCCAGCAGCCGAGGAGATAGCGGTCCCTACAATGAGCAGTTCTTC. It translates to CASSRGDSGPYNEQFF.

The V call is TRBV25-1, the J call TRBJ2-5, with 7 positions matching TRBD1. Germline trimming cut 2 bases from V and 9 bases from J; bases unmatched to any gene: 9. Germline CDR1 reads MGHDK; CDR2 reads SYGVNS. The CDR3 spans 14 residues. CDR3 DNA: TGTGCCAGCAGTGAACCAAGACAGGGAACGGCCCAGTACTTC. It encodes CASSEPRQGTAQYF. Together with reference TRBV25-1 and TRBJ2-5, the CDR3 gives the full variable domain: EADIYQTPRYLVIGTGKKITLECSQTMGHDKMYWYQQDPGMELHLIHYSYGVNSTEKGDLSSESTVSRIRTEHFPLTLESARPSHTSQYLCASSEPRQGTAQYFGPGTRLLVL.

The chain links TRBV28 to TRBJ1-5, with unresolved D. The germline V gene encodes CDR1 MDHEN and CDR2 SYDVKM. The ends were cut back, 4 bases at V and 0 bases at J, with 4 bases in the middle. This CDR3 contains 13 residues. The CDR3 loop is CASSWGSNQPQHF. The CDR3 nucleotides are TGTGCCAGCAGTTGGGGTAGCAATCAGCCCCAGCATTTT.

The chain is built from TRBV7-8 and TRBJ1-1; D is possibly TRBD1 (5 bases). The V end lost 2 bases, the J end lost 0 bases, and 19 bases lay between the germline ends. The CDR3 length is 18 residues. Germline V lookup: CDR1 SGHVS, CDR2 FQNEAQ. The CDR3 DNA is TGTGCCAGCAGCTTATGGGAAGGGGTATGGGGCATGAACACTGAAGCTTTCTTT. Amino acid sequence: CASSLWEGVWGMNTEAFF.

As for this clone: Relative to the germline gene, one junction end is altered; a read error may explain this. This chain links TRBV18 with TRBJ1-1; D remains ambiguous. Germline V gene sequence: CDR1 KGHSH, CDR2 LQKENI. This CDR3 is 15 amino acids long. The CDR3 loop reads CASSPGRQMNAEAFF. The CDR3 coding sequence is TGTGCCAGCTCCCCCGGACGGCAAATGAACGCTGAAGCTTTCTTT.

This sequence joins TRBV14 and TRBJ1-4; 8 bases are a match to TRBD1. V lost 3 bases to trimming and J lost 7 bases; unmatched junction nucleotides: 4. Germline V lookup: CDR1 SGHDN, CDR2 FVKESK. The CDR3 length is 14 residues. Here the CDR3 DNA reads TGTGCCAGCAGCCAGCAGGGGGCGGGTGAAAAACTGTTTTTT. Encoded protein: CASSQQGAGEKLFF.